This T cell receptor beta chain emerged from a study of chemoradiotherapy in HPV16-positive cancers. Some clones are missing from TCRdb's copy, which holds only in-frame ones; the method was immunoSEQ multiplex PCR. Here the sample spans over 10,000 clones, 76% being singletons. Over chemoradiotherapy, repertoires were sampled more than once. The V gene end was trimmed by 5 bases and the J gene end by 7 bases; junction bases not matched to a gene: 10. The CDR3 contains 16 residues. CDR1 is SGHKS, CDR2 YYEKEE, per germline (reference sequence). The receptor was derived from a human donor with HPV-associated anogenital cancer. Sample acquisition took place from a patient who underwent chemoradiotherapy. This chain uses TRBV5-5 with TRBJ2-3, with TRBD2 matching over 13 bases. This CDR3 is CASREGLAGFRYTQYF. CDR3 nucleotide sequence: TGTGCCAGCAGGGAGGGACTAGCGGGGTTTCGCTATACGCAGTATTTT. The full variable domain, its missing parts supplied by reference TRBV5-5 and TRBJ2-3, is DAGVTQSPTHLIKTRGQQVTLRCSPISGHKSVSWYQQVLGQGPQFIFQYYEKEERGRGNFPDRFSARQFPNYSSELNVNALLLGDSALYLCASREGLAGFRYTQYFGPGTRLTVL.